This T cell receptor beta chain was recorded in a study of T cells in pancreatic ductal adenocarcinoma. Worth noting for this clone: Antigen: not known.

Selected pancreatic ductal adenocarcinoma patients had undergone surgery without neoadjuvant therapy. Study-wide points: Compared with tumor, blood showed more total productive templates and around 8-fold more clonotypes. The resected cohort was biased toward the minority with early-stage disease. Mean clonality was about 0.11 in tumors and 0.065 to 0.075 in blood, not significantly different. Tumor-versus-blood clonality comparisons may be biased toward lower tumor diversity.

TCRdb keeps only in-frame clones here, not all; method: immunoSEQ multiplex PCR. The data hold about 5,200 clones, with about 88% observed a single time. The CDR3 length is 14 residues. CDR1 is MNHNY and CDR2 is SVGAGI in the germline V gene (reference sequence). Trimming removed 6 bases from V and 0 bases from J, with 9 bases in between. Sequenced sample: pancreatic tumor tissue. V and J are TRBV6-6 and TRBJ2-1; D is unclear. This TCR was sampled from a human donor with pancreatic ductal adenocarcinoma. The CDR3 here is CASRKGVSYNEQFF. Here the CDR3 DNA reads TGTGCCAGCAGGAAGGGTGTCTCCTACAATGAGCAGTTCTTC.